One T cell receptor (beta chain) is described in this entry. These data belong to a study of blood T cell repertoires in COVID-19. Original processing methods: Using reference gene primer amplification, nucleated cell counts were estimated. Data came from immunoSEQ multiplex PCR; TCRdb stores just in-frame clones and leaves some out. The V and J calls and clone size come from that table; D and trimming were worked out from the DNA. The sample has tens of thousands of clones, more than 80% seen once. This TCR derives from a woman in her fifties or sixties with acute or convalescent COVID-19. The sample taken for sequencing was peripheral blood.

The CDR3 loop is CASSKVSTPIESGNTIYF. The CDR3 DNA reads TGTGCCAGCAGCAAAGTATCGACACCAATCGAATCTGGAAACACCATATATTTT. The chain links TRBV21-1 to TRBJ1-3; the DNA was not used to check the table's D call, TRBD1. TRBV21-1 is a pseudogene. The CDR3 runs to 18 residues.